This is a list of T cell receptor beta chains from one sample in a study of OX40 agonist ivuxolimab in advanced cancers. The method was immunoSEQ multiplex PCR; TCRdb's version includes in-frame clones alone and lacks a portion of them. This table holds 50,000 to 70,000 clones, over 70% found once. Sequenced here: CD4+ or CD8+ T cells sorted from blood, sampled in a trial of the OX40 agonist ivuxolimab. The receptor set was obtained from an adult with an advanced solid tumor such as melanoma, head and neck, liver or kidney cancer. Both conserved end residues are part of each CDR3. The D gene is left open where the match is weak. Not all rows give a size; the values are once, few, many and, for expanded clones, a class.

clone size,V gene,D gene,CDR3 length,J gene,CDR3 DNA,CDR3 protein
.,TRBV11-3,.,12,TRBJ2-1,TGTGCCAGCAGCTTAGATTCCAATGAGCAGTTCTTC,CASSLDSNEQFF
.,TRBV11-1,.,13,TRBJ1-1,TGTGCCAGCAGCCTTTGGGGCAACACTGAAGCTTTCTTT,CASSLWGNTEAFF
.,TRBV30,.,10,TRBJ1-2,TGTGCCTGGAGTGGGGGTGGCTACACCTTC,CAWSGGGYTF
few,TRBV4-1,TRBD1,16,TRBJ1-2,TGCGCCAGCAGGGGTGGTACAGGGGGCAGAGTCTATGGCTACACCTTC,CASRGGTGGRVYGYTF
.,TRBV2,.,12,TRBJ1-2,TGTGCCAGCAGTGAAGGGGCGAGGGGCTACACCTTC,CASSEGARGYTF
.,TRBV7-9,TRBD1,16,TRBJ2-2,TGTGCCAGCATGACAGGGGCCATAGAGAACACCGGGGAGCTGTTTTTT,CASMTGAIENTGELFF
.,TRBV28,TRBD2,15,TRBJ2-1,TGTGCCAGCAGTTTGGATGGCGGGAGTTACAATGAGCAGTTCTTC,CASSLDGGSYNEQFF
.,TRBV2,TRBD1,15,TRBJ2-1,TGTGCCAGCAGCCTCGGGACAGCCGACTACAATGAGCAGTTCTTC,CASSLGTADYNEQFF
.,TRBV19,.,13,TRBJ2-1,TGTGCCAGTGGATCTAATCCCTACAATGAGCAGTTCTTC,CASGSNPYNEQFF
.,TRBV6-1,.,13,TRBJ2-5,TGTGCCAGCACTACTCGACGGGGCGGGACCCAGTACTTC,CASTTRRGGTQYF
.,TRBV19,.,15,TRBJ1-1,TGTGCCAGTAATAGCCGGACAGTGGGGTACACTGAAGCTTTCTTT,CASNSRTVGYTEAFF
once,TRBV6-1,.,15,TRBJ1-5,TGTGCCAGCAGAACGACACCGGCCAGCAATCAGCCCCAGCATTTT,CASRTTPASNQPQHF
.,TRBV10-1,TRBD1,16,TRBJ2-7,TGCGCCAGCAGTGACCGAGGGACAGGGTCCCCCTACGAGCAGTACTTC,CASSDRGTGSPYEQYF
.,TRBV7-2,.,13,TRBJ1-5,TGTGCCAGCAACGGCGGGGGCAATCAGCCCCAGCATTTT,CASNGGGNQPQHF
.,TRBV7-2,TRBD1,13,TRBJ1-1,TGTGCCAGCAGCTTAGATGGGCGGACAGGGGCTTTCTTT,CASSLDGRTGAFF
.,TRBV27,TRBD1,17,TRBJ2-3,TGTGCCAGCAGCCCTCCCCAGAACAGGGGGCGAGGGGATACGCAGTATTTT,CASSPPQNRGRGDTQYF
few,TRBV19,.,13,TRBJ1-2,TGTGCCAGTAGCCTCCCTGAGGTTTATGGCTACACCTTC,CASSLPEVYGYTF
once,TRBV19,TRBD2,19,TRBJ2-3,TGTGCCAGTAGCAAGTCCCTAGCGGGAGTTACCTCTAGCACAGATACGCAGTATTTT,CASSKSLAGVTSSTDTQYF
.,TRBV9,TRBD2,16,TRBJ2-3,TGTGCCAGCAGCGTAGCGGGGGGACCCATCACAGATACGCAGTATTTT,CASSVAGGPITDTQYF
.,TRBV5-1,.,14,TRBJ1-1,TGCGCCAGCAGCTTCTCATTGGAGAACACTGAAGCTTTCTTT,CASSFSLENTEAFF
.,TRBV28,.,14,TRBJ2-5,.,CASSSSTGGKTQYF
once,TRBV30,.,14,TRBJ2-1,TGTGCCTGGACCAAGAGCCTAGCGAGGAATGAGCAGTTCTTC,CAWTKSLARNEQFF
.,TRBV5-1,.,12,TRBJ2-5,TGCGCCAGCAACGAGCCTCAAGAGACCCAGTACTTC,CASNEPQETQYF
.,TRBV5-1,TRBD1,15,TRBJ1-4,TGCGCCAGCAGCATCGGGACAGGGGGCTTTGAAAAACTGTTTTTT,CASSIGTGGFEKLFF
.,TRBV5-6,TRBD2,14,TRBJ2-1,TGTGCCAGCAGCTGGACTAGCGGGTACAATGAGCAGTTCTTC,CASSWTSGYNEQFF
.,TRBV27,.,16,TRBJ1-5,TGTGCCAGCAGTTTAATACCCTCGCCGACGGCTCAGCCCCAGCATTTT,CASSLIPSPTAQPQHF
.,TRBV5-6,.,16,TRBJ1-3,TGTGCCAGCAGCTTGGAGGGCAGGTCCCCTGGAAACACCATATATTTT,CASSLEGRSPGNTIYF
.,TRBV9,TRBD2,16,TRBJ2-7,TGTGCCAGCAGCCCATGGACTAGCGGGATCCGTCGCGAGCAGTACTTC,CASSPWTSGIRREQYF
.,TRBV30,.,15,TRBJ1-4,TGTGCCTGGAGTGTCCGGGGTACGGCTAATGAAAAACTGTTTTTT,CAWSVRGTANEKLFF
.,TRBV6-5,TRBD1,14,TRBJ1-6,TGTGCCAGCAGTCCAAGGGGGCGGGTTTCACCCCTCCACTTT,CASSPRGRVSPLHF
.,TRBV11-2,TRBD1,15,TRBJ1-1,TGTGCCAGCAGCCAAACAGGGGGGATTTCCACTGAAGCTTTCTTT,CASSQTGGISTEAFF
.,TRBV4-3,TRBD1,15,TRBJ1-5,TGCGCCAGCAGCCAGGACAGGGTAGGCAATCAGCCCCAGCATTTT,CASSQDRVGNQPQHF